This T cell receptor beta chain was found in a study of human T cells and chemical hapten exposure. Regarding time point: patch test 1, 2 weeks after DPC sensitization. Treatment specified: therapeutic diphenylcyclopropenone sensitization with weekly scalp DPC. Blood was collected ahead of every patch test applied. Individual cDNA molecules each carried unique molecular identifiers attached by the library. One entry per CDR3 protein results from TCRdb running MiXCR on the RACE reads. Of under 65,000 distinct CDR3 sequences in the sample, 8% to 9.5% were seen once. This CDR3 region has 15 residues. The J segment lost 5 bases and the V segment lost 2 bases, leaving 7 bases of the junction unmatched. Looked up from germline, CDR1 is LGHDT and CDR2 is YNNKEL (reference sequence).

Sequenced material: whole blood, taken in connection with sensitization to the hapten diphenylcyclopropenone (DPC). The receptor was isolated from a woman aged 50 to 65 with alopecia areata. Some clones in this sample may be carry-over from other donors' samples. This sequence joins TRBV3-1 and TRBJ2-3; 7 positions agree with TRBD2. This chain's CDR3 is CASSQRRGVIDTQYF. CDR3 nucleotide sequence: TGTGCCAGCAGCCAACGTCGGGGGGTGATAGATACGCAGTATTTT.